One T cell receptor beta chain is described in this entry. Its target is not known. Produced via immunoSEQ multiplex PCR; TCRdb's table is partial and in-frame only. The data show roughly 15,000 clones, over 85% seen once. The entry originates in a study of monozygotic twins with cystic fibrosis. Study observations and caveats: Shared CDR3 numbers were not associated with age, concordance or severity. In 13 of 16 pairs, V gene usage was closest to the co-twin's. The repertoire was suggested to be naive-dominated, clonality median roughly 0.0093. Unrelated CF individuals shared fewer identical clonotypes than monozygotic CF twins.

Material for sequencing was blood. The receptor was isolated from a girl aged 2 to 10 with cystic fibrosis.

The CDR3 loop reads CSVAGPHSGNTIYF. As DNA, the CDR3 is TGCAGCGTCGCGGGACCGCACTCTGGAAACACCATATATTTT. V gene TRBV29-1 combines with J gene TRBJ1-3, with D possibly being TRBD1 (5 bases). CDR1 is SQVTM, CDR2 ANQGSEA, per germline. The CDR3 is made up of 14 amino acids. Trimming took 6 bases from V and 0 from J, leaving 12 bases between them.